Presented here are 29 T cell receptor beta chains from one specimen sequenced in a study of early T cells in non-severe SARS-CoV-2 infection. TCRdb independently ran MiXCR on the 5' RACE reads; one entry per CDR3 protein. The sample consists of around 70,000 distinct CDR3 sequences, around 16% of them appearing once. The sequencing input was whole blood. Every receptor here comes from an adult who was a healthcare worker with PCR-confirmed SARS-CoV-2 infection or an uninfected control (not recorded which).

This clonotype occurred many times. The V call is TRBV25-1, the J call TRBJ1-4, with D hard to call. CDR3 length: 15 amino acids. Between the trimmed V and J ends, which lost 2 bases and 7 bases, there was a span of 14 bases. The germline gives CDR1 MGHDK, CDR2 SYGVNS. CDR3 sequence reads: CASSERLPLGEKLFF. In nucleotides, the CDR3 is TGTGCCAGCAGTGAACGACTACCCTTAGGTGAAAAACTGTTTTTT. The whole variable domain, filled in from reference TRBV25-1 and TRBJ1-4, reads EADIYQTPRYLVIGTGKKITLECSQTMGHDKMYWYQQDPGMELHLIHYSYGVNSTEKGDLSSESTVSRIRTEHFPLTLESARPSHTSQYLCASSERLPLGEKLFFGSGTQLSVL.

This clonotype turned up a few times. This chain links TRBV18 with TRBJ2-1; TRBD1 is a possible D gene (5 bases). This CDR3 spans 13 amino acids. Germline V gene data show CDR1 as KGHSH and CDR2 as LQKENI. The V and J ends lost 10 bases and 0 bases respectively, with 10 bases between them. In nucleotides, the CDR3 is TGTGCCACCCGACAGAGCTCCTACAATGAGCAGTTCTTC. It translates to CATRQSSYNEQFF.

This clonotype was picked up a small number of times. The gene calls are TRBV6-2 or TRBV6-3 and TRBJ2-1; D gene ambiguous. Germline values: CDR1 MNHEY, CDR2 SVGEGT. This CDR3 has 11 amino acids. V shed 2 bases and J shed 7 bases, with 3 bases lying between them. The CDR3, as DNA: TGTGCCAGCAGTTACCTTAATGAGCAGTTCTTC. It specifies CASSYLNEQFF.

The table lists this clonotype with a few counts. This sequence joins TRBV6-5 and TRBJ2-1, with a weak D call TRBD2 (5 bases). Germline V lookup: CDR1 MNHEY, CDR2 SVGAGI. CDR3 length: 16 amino acids. V lost 0 bases, J lost 5 bases, and 14 bases lay in between. In DNA, the CDR3 is TGTGCCAGCAGTTACTCGAGTGGGGAGATGAACAATGAGCAGTTCTTC. The encoded protein is CASSYSSGEMNNEQFF.

Only a few counts were recorded for this clonotype. The CDR3 region is CASRPRWQSRNSPLHF. The CDR3 DNA is TGTGCCAGCAGGCCGAGGTGGCAGTCACGAAATTCACCCCTCCACTTT. J is TRBJ1-6 and V is TRBV6-5; D is unclear. Germline V gives CDR1 MNHEY, CDR2 SVGAGI. The CDR3 is 16 amino acids. V lost 6 bases, J lost 7 bases, and 19 bases lay in between.

This chain links TRBV29-1 with TRBJ1-1; TRBD1 might be the D (5 bases). V lost 4 bases and J 3 bases, leaving 9 bases between the germline ends. This CDR3 spans 12 amino acids. Germline V gene sequence: CDR1 SQVTM, CDR2 ANQGSEA. DNA of the CDR3: TGCAGCGTTGTCCCGGGGGACACTGAAGCTTTCTTT. The encoded protein is CSVVPGDTEAFF.

This clonotype was seen just once. The chain employs TRBV12-3 or TRBV12-4 and TRBJ2-7, with TRBD1 matching over 7 bases. The CDR3 has 15 amino acids. The junction had 10 bases not matched to a gene; V was cut back by 5 bases and J by 3 bases. The CDR3 reads CASSLGQEAIYEQYF. The CDR3 nucleotides read TGTGCCAGCAGTCTTGGACAGGAGGCAATCTACGAGCAGTACTTC.

The CDR3 nucleotides read TGCGCCAGCAGCTTGAACTCGCTAGAGTTCCACAATGAGCAGTTCTTC. Translated: CASSLNSLEFHNEQFF. The V call is TRBV5-1, the J call TRBJ2-1; the D is unclear. CDR3 length equals 16 residues. CDR1 is SGHRS and CDR2 is YFSETQ in the germline V gene. V lost 1 base and J lost 5, with 16 bases in between.

In this sample, this clonotype turned up once. V and J are TRBV27 and TRBJ2-3, with TRBD2 matching over 7 bases. The CDR3 loop spans 11 amino acids. Germline V lookup: CDR1 MNHEY, CDR2 SMNVEV (reference sequence). Trimming at V came to 7 bases and at J to 7 bases, leaving 2 bases not matched to a gene. CDR3 sequence: CASTAGNTQYF. CDR3 sequence (DNA): TGTGCCAGCACAGCGGGGAATACGCAGTATTTT.

This clonotype was counted many times. This chain connects TRBV20-1 to TRBJ2-7, with D perhaps matching TRBD2 (6 bases). CDR3 size: 16 residues. With 3 bases removed from V and 0 bases from J, the gap between germline ends came to 18 bases. From germline, CDR1 is DFQATT and CDR2 SNEGSKA (reference sequence). The CDR3 DNA sequence: TGCAGTGCTAGGGCTGTAGGGACTTTGGACTCCTACGAGCAGTACTTC. It is translated as CSARAVGTLDSYEQYF.

This clonotype was detected a few times. The chain links TRBV7-8 to TRBJ2-1, with D possibly matching TRBD2 (7 bases). From germline, CDR1 is SGHVS and CDR2 FQNEAQ. CDR3 length: 11 amino acids. The V and J ends lost 9 bases and 12 bases respectively, with 15 bases between them. CDR3 residues: CASYYAGAQFF. CDR3 DNA sequence: TGTGCCAGTTATTATGCGGGGGCGCAGTTCTTC.

This sequence joins TRBV3-1 and TRBJ2-3; 8 positions agree with TRBD2. The CDR3 sequence is 15 residues long. The V gene's germline CDR1 is LGHDT and CDR2 YNNKEL (reference sequence). Trimming cost V 6 bases and J 2 bases; bases outside gene matches: 7. For the CDR3, the DNA is TGTGCCAGCAGGCCGACTAGCGCCTTCACAGATACGCAGTATTTT. It translates to CASRPTSAFTDTQYF.

This clonotype was detected a few times. The chain joins TRBV5-5 to TRBJ2-7; 13 bases map to TRBD2. The trim removed 7 bases at V and 7 bases at J, leaving 20 bases unmatched. CDR1 and CDR2 (germline): SGHKS, YYEKEE (reference sequence). This CDR3 is built from 18 residues. CDR3 sequence: CASSPFGLAGAVGVEQYF. The CDR3 DNA sequence: TGTGCCAGCTCCCCCTTCGGACTAGCGGGGGCAGTCGGGGTTGAGCAGTACTTC.

There are a few counts of this clonotype. This chain links TRBV5-4 with TRBJ2-7; D is possibly TRBD2 (5 bases). V lost 3 bases and J lost 7, with 11 bases in between. CDR1 SGHNT and CDR2 YYREEE come from the germline V gene (reference sequence). The CDR3 covers 12 residues. The CDR3 DNA sequence: TGTGCCAGCAGCTCCGGACTCTCTGAGCAGTACTTC. Protein product: CASSSGLSEQYF.

The chain recombines TRBV10-3 with TRBJ1-2; D ambiguous. Germline values: CDR1 ENHRY, CDR2 SYGVKD. V shed 0 bases and J shed 0 bases, with 2 bases lying between them. This CDR3 comprises 13 residues. CDR3: CAISESANYGYTF. CDR3 coding DNA: TGTGCCATCAGTGAGTCGGCTAACTATGGCTACACCTTC.

This clonotype showed up just a few times. This sequence joins TRBV14 and TRBJ1-4; D not certain. V was clipped by 0 bases and J by 7 bases, with 15 bases between them. Germline V gene sequence: CDR1 SGHDN, CDR2 FVKESK. The length of the CDR3 is 16 residues. This chain's CDR3 is CASSQDSGRSGEKLFF. The DNA of the CDR3 is TGTGCCAGCAGCCAAGATTCAGGAAGGAGCGGTGAAAAACTGTTTTTT.

Relative to its sample, this clonotype is medium-sized. The J gene is TRBJ1-2, the V gene TRBV29-1; D gene ambiguous. V was pared by 3 bases and J by 4 bases, with 6 bases between. The CDR3 totals 11 residues. Germline V gene lookup returns CDR1 SQVTM and CDR2 ANQGSEA. CDR3 region: CSVEDFYGYTF. As DNA, the CDR3 is TGCAGCGTTGAGGATTTCTATGGCTACACCTTC.

There are a few counts of this clonotype. This sequence joins TRBV5-1 and TRBJ2-2; TRBD2 aligns across 9 bases. CDR1 SGHRS and CDR2 YFSETQ come from the germline V gene. This CDR3 has 16 amino acids. Trimming at V came to 2 bases and at J to 2 bases, leaving 4 bases not matched to a gene. DNA for the CDR3: TGCGCCAGCAGCTTTAGCGGGGGAGCAAACACCGGGGAGCTGTTTTTT. Residues: CASSFSGGANTGELFF.

This clonotype turned up a few times. The junction differs from germline at one of its ends, possibly a read error. The chain has TRBV7-2 and TRBJ2-2, with TRBD2 matching 12 bases. The germline gives CDR1 SGHTA, CDR2 FQGNSA. CDR3 length: 20 amino acids. CDR3 sequence (DNA): TGTGCCAGCAGCGGGAGGAGGAGTGGGCTAGCGGGAGGGAACACCGGGGAGCTGTTCTTT. It encodes CASSGRRSGLAGGNTGELFF. Using reference TRBV7-2 and TRBJ2-2 for the parts outside the CDR3, the full variable domain is GAGVSQSPSNKVTEKGKDVELRCDPISGHTALYWYRQSLGQGLEFLIYFQGNSAPDKSGLPSDRFSAERTGGSVSTLTIQRTQQEDSAVYLCASSGRRSGLAGGNTGELFFGEGSRLTVL.

A few counts support this clonotype. The V and J genes are TRBV18 and TRBJ2-7, with no clear D. V lost 4 bases and J lost 0, with 13 bases in between. Germline-derived CDR1 and CDR2 are KGHSH and LQKENI. This CDR3 is built from 15 residues. The CDR3 region has the DNA TGTGCCAGCTCACTCCCCCGGATGAGCTCCTACGAGCAGTACTTC. Its protein product is CASSLPRMSSYEQYF.

This clonotype appeared a few times. The CDR3: CASSPTSGYEQYF. CDR3 nucleotide sequence: TGCGCCAGCAGCCCGACTAGCGGGTACGAGCAGTACTTC. The chain carries TRBV4-3 and TRBJ2-7; 10 nucleotides align to TRBD2. Germline-derived CDR1 and CDR2 are LGHNA and YSLEER. Trimming removed 4 bases from V and 4 bases from J; junction bases left unmatched: 1. The CDR3 length is 13 residues.

On this clonotype itself: An end of the junction does not agree with germline; a read error may underlie this. The V call is TRBV29-1, the J call TRBJ1-1; D perhaps matches TRBD1 (6 bases). CDR1 is SQVTM and CDR2 is ANQGSEA in the germline V gene. The CDR3 spans 14 residues. The CDR3 region is CSVEATGLNTEAFF. The CDR3 DNA reads TGCAGCGTCGAAGCGACAGGTTTGAACACTGAAGCTTTCTTT. Full variable domain (missing parts from reference TRBV29-1 and TRBJ1-1): SAVISQKPSRDICQRGTSLTIQCQVDSQVTMMFWYRQQPGQSLTLIATANQGSEATYESGFVIDKFPISRPNLTFSTLTVSNMSPEDSSIYLCSVEATGLNTEAFFGQGTRLTVV.

The chain has TRBV9 and TRBJ2-2; TRBD1 is a possible D gene (6 bases). Germline assignment: CDR1 SGDLS and CDR2 YYNGEE. The length of the CDR3 is 13 residues. Trimming stripped 7 bases from V and 4 bases from J, with 11 bases between. In DNA form, the CDR3 reads TGTGCCAGCTCGCTACAGGGCACCGGGGAGCTGTTTTTT. Amino acid sequence: CASSLQGTGELFF.

This clonotype was seen at least ten times. J is TRBJ2-1 and V is TRBV5-1; D call uncertain. The CDR3 is 13 amino acids. The V gene's germline CDR1 is SGHRS and CDR2 YFSETQ. Trimming took 1 base from V and 12 from J, leaving 14 bases between them. CDR3 bases: TGCGCCAGCAGCTTGCCTACCCAGGAAGCGCAGTTCTTC. This translates into CASSLPTQEAQFF.

The chain employs TRBV7-3 and TRBJ1-1; TRBD1 aligns across 8 bases. The V gene's germline CDR1 is SGHTA and CDR2 FQGTGA. The CDR3 extends over 14 amino acids. J was trimmed by 4 bases and V by 2 bases; bases with no gene match: 3. The CDR3 reads CASSLAGGGTEAFF. The CDR3 DNA reads as TGTGCCAGCAGCTTAGCAGGGGGCGGCACTGAAGCTTTCTTT. Together with reference TRBV7-3 and TRBJ1-1, the CDR3 gives the full variable domain: GAGVSQTPSNKVTEKGKYVELRCDPISGHTALYWYRQSLGQGPEFLIYFQGTGAADDSGLPNDRFFAVRPEGSVSTLKIQRTERGDSAVYLCASSLAGGGTEAFFGQGTRLTVV.

The chain carries TRBV7-2 and TRBJ1-4; D is undetermined. From germline, CDR1 is SGHTA and CDR2 FQGNSA. The CDR3 is made up of 13 amino acids. Trimming took 7 bases from V and 8 from J, leaving 14 bases between them. CDR3 in amino acids: CASNGGVGEKLFF. The CDR3 nucleotides read TGTGCCAGCAACGGCGGGGTGGGGGAAAAACTGTTTTTT.

At least ten counts were recorded for this clonotype. The rearrangement joins TRBV29-1 to TRBJ1-1; D remains ambiguous. The V gene's germline CDR1 is SQVTM and CDR2 ANQGSEA. Trimming cost V 4 bases and J 2 bases, with 8 bases left between them. The CDR3 is made up of 12 amino acids. CDR3 sequence (DNA): TGCAGCGTTGGCTCAGCAAACACTGAAGCTTTCTTT. It yields the protein CSVGSANTEAFF.

This clonotype showed up many times. The chain combines TRBV6-1 with TRBJ2-4, with D maybe TRBD1 (6 bases). V was cut by 5 bases and J by 2 bases, with 10 bases left in between. The CDR3 runs 14 residues. Germline V gene data show CDR1 as MNHNS and CDR2 as SASEGT. The CDR3 loop reads CASSQTGSKNIQYF. CDR3 DNA: TGTGCCAGCAGTCAAACAGGGTCCAAAAACATTCAGTACTTC.

This clonotype has a handful of counts. The chain employs TRBV3-1 and TRBJ1-4; D perhaps matches TRBD1 (5 bases). Germline assignment: CDR1 LGHDT and CDR2 YNNKEL (reference sequence). Trimming took 2 bases from V and 6 from J, leaving 7 bases between them. The CDR3 is 13 residues long. The CDR3 protein is CASSQQGDEKLFF. The CDR3 coding sequence is TGTGCCAGCAGCCAACAGGGAGATGAAAAACTGTTTTTT. The whole variable domain, remainder taken from reference TRBV3-1 and TRBJ1-4, is DTAVSQTPKYLVTQMGNDKSIKCEQNLGHDTMYWYKQDSKKFLKIMFSYNNKELIINETVPNRFSPKSPDKAHLNLHINSLELGDSAVYFCASSQQGDEKLFFGSGTQLSVL.